The source of this T cell receptor beta chain is a study of blood T cell repertoires in COVID-19 (TCRdb year 2020). About the study as a whole: Samples from collaborators originated in the United States, Italy and Spain and spanned both the acute and convalescent phases of COVID-19. The prospective study material was composed of cDNA or gDNA derived from T cells, B-cell-depleted T cells, or PBMCs. Deeply sampled blood TCRbeta repertoires from subjects exposed to, actively infected with, or recovered from COVID-19 were included in the dataset. The repertoires were released in a freely available public database meant as a resource for research on the immune response to SARS-CoV-2. The samples were drawn from the first 160 participants of the ongoing ImmuneRACE study and from 1,254 subjects provided by 6 global collaborators. Nearly every sample came with metadata listing a de-identified subject ID, COVID-19 status, age in years and sex. Where HLA class I and class II types were available, the types were taken from metadata supplied by the sample provider, not from assay-based typing.

Broad study findings and their caveats: The quantity of clinical and demographic metadata differed by source and by participant and was supplied without curation.

The immunoSEQ Assay, a bias-controlled multiplex PCR, was used to amplify TCRbeta CDR3 regions from genomic DNA. Per the source publication's procedure: The number of nucleated cells in each sample was estimated from the amplification of reference gene primers within the assay. To quantify the absolute abundance of each unique TCRbeta CDR3 rearrangement, sequence reads were collapsed and filtered. For each sample, productive Simpson clonality was calculated as the square root of Simpson's diversity index over productive rearrangements. TCRdb mirrors the immuneACCESS table, restricted to in-frame sequences. Some clones are absent from its copies; in checked studies, under half trace to an unresolved V gene, and the reason for the others is unknown. V, J and clone size reflect that table, while D and trimming were determined from the DNA. The sample has about 55,000 clones on record, 86% of them singletons. About 22% of the sample is in the top ten clones.

About this clone itself: No cognate antigen has been identified for it. Per-nucleotide qualities are absent, and no much larger clonotype sits a single base away.

Compared with germline, V lacks 3 bases and J lacks 2 bases; bases without a gene match: 7. The germline V gene gives CDR1 as SGHRS and CDR2 as YFSETQ. Including the terminal cysteine and phenylalanine, the CDR3 comprises 16 residues. The CDR3 DNA has 48 bases and is translated from base 1. Each collaborating institution followed its own protocols to collect whole blood in K2EDTA tubes. For TCRbeta analysis, collaborators shipped samples as frozen whole blood, isolated PBMCs, or DNA extracted from either of those sample types. The source of this sequence is a woman of 80 years or more with acute or convalescent COVID-19. The source material was peripheral blood. The V and J genes are TRBV5-1 and TRBJ2-3, and 9 bases in between align with TRBD2. The nucleotide sequence reads as follows: TGCGCCAGCAGCTACAGTTCTAGCGGGGCCACAGATACGCAGTATTTT. This is translated as CASSYSSSGATDTQYF.